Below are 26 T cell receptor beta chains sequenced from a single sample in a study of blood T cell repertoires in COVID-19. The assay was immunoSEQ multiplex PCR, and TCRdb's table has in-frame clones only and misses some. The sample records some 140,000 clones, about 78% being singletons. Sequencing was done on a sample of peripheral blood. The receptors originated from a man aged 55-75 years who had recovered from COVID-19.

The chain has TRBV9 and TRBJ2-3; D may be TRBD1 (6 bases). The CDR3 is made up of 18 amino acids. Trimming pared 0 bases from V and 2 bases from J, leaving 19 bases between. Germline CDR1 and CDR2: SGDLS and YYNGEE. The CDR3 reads CASSVDWGPPLLTDTQYF. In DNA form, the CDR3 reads TGTGCCAGCAGCGTAGATTGGGGGCCTCCACTACTCACAGATACGCAGTATTTT.

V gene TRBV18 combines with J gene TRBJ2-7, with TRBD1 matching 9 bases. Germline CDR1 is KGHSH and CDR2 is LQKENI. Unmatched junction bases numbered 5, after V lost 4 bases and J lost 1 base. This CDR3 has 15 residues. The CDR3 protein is CASSLSGTGSYEQYF. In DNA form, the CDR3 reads TGTGCCAGCTCACTCTCCGGGACAGGGTCCTACGAGCAGTACTTC.

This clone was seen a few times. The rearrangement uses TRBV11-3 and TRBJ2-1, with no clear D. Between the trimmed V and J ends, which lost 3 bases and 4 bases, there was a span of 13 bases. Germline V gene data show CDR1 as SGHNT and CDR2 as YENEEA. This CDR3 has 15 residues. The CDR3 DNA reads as TGTGCCAGCAGCTTGGAACTATCCCCATACAATGAGCAGTTCTTC. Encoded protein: CASSLELSPYNEQFF.

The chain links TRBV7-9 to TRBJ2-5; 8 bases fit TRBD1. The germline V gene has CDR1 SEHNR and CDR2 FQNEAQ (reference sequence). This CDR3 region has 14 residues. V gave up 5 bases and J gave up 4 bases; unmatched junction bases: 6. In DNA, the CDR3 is TGTGCCAGCAGCCCGACAGGGGCCCCAGAGACCCAGTACTTC. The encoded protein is CASSPTGAPETQYF.

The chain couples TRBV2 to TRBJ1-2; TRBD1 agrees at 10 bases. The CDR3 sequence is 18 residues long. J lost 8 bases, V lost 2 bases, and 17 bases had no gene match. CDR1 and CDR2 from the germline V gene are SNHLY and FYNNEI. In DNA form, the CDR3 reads TGTGCCAGCAGTGAAATGGAGACAGGGGGCGCGCCGGGCCGGGGCTACACCTTC. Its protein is CASSEMETGGAPGRGYTF.

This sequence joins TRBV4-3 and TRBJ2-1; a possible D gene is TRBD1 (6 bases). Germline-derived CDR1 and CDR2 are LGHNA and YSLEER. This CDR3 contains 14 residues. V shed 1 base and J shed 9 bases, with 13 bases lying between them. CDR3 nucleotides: TGCGCCAGCAGCCAAGTGGGGGCGTTGAGTGAGCAGTTCTTC. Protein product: CASSQVGALSEQFF.

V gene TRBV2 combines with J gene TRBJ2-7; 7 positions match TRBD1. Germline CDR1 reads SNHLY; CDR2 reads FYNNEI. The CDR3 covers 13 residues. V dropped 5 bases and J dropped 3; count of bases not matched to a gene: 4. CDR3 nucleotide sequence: TGTGCCAGCAGTTCCAGGGGGATCTACGAGCAGTACTTC. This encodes CASSSRGIYEQYF.

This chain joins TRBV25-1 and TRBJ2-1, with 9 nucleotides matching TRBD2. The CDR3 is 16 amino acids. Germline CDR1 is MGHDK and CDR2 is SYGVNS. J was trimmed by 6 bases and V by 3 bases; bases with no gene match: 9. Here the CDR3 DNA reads TGTGCCAGCAGTGAGTCGACTAGCGGTATTTCCAATGAGCAGTTCTTC. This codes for CASSESTSGISNEQFF.

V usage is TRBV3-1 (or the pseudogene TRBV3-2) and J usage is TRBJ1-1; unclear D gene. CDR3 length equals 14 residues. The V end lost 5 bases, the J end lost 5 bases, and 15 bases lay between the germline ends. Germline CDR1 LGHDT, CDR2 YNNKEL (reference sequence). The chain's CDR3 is CASSDHSSRTEAFF. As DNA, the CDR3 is TGTGCCAGCAGCGATCACTCATCTCGAACTGAAGCTTTCTTT.

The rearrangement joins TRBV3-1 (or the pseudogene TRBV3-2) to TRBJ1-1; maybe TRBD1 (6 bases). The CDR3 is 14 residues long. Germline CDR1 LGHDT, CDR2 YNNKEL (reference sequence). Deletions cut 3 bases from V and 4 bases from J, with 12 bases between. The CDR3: CASSQSPGVTEAFF. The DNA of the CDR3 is TGTGCCAGCAGCCAGTCACCAGGGGTCACTGAAGCTTTCTTT.

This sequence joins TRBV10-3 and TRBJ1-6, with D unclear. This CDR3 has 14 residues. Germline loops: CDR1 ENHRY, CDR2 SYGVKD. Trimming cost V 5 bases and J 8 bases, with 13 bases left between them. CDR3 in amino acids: CAISLQSLDSPLHF. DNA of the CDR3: TGTGCCATCAGTCTACAGTCCCTGGATTCACCCCTCCACTTT.

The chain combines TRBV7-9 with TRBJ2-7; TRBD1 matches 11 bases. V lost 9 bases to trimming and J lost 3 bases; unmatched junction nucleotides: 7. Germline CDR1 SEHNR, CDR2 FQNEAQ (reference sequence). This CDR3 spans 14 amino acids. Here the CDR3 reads CASSSGTGGYEQYF. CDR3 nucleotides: TGTGCCAGTAGTTCCGGGACAGGGGGCTACGAGCAGTACTTC.

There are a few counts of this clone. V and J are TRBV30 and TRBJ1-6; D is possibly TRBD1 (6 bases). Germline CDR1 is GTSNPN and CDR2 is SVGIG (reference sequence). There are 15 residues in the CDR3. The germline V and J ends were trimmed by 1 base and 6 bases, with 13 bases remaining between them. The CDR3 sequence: CAWSGFGGFNSPLHF. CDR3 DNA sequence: TGTGCCTGGAGTGGATTTGGGGGCTTTAATTCACCCCTCCACTTT. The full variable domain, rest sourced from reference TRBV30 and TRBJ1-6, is SQTIHQWPATLVQPVGSPLSLECTVEGTSNPNLYWYRQAAGRGLQLLFYSVGIGQISSEVPQNLSASRPQDRQFILSSKKLLLSDSGFYLCAWSGFGGFNSPLHFGNGTRLTVT.

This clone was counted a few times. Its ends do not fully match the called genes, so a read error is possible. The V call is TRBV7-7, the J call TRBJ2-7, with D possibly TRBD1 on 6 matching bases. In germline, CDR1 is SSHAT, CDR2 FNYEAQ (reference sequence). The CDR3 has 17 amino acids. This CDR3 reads CASSLVKAETGHYEQYF. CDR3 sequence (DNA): TGTGCTAGCAGCTTAGTAAAAGCCGAGACAGGCCACTACGAGCAGTACTTC. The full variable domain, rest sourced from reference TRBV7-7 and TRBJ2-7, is GAGVSQSPRYKVTKRGQDVTLRCDPISSHATLYWYQQALGQGPEFLTYFNYEAQPDKSGLPSDRFSAERPEGSISTLTIQRTEQRDSAMYRCASSLVKAETGHYEQYFGPGTRLTVT.

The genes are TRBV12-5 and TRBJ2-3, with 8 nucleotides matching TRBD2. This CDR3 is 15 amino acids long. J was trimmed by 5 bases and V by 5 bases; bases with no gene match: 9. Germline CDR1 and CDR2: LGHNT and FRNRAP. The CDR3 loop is CASGRRGGGKDTQYF. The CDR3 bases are TGTGCTAGTGGTCGTCGGGGGGGCGGGAAAGATACGCAGTATTTT.

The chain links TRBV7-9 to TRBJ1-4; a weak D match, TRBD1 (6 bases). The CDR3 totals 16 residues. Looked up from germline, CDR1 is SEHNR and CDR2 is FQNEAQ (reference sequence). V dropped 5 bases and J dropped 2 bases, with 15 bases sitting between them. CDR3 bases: TGTGCCAGCAGCCCCGGGCCGGGGGGCACTAATGAAAAACTGTTTTTT. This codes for CASSPGPGGTNEKLFF. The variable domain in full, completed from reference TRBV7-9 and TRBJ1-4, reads DTGVSQNPRHKITKRGQNVTFRCDPISEHNRLYWYRQTLGQGPEFLTYFQNEAQLEKSRLLSDRFSAERPKGSFSTLEIQRTEQGDSAMYLCASSPGPGGTNEKLFFGSGTQLSVL.

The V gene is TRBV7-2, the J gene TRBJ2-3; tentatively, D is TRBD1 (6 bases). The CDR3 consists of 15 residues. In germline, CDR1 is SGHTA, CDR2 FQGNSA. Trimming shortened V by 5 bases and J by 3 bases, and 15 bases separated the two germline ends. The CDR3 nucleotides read TGTGCCAGCAGCCTGGGGGCAGGGTGGACAGATACGCAGTATTTT. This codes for CASSLGAGWTDTQYF.

The CDR3 loop is CASSLGTSGSYEQYF. CDR3 bases: TGTGCCAGCAGTTTAGGGACTAGCGGGAGCTACGAGCAGTACTTC. The chain uses TRBV27 and TRBJ2-7; 14 bases line up with TRBD2. V was clipped by 2 bases and J by 3 bases; unmatched bases: 0. Germline values: CDR1 MNHEY, CDR2 SMNVEV (reference sequence). CDR3 length equals 15 residues.

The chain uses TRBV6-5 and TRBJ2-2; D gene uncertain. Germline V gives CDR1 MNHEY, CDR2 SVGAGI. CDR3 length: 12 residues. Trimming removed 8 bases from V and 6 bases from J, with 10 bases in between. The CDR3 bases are TGTGCCAGCTCGGTACGGTCCGGGGAGCTGTTTTTT. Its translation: CASSVRSGELFF.

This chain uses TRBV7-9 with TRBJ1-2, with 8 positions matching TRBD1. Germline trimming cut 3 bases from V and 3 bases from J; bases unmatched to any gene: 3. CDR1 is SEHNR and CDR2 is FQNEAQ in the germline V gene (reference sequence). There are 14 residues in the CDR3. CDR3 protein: CASSFTGGDYGYTF. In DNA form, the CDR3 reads TGTGCCAGCAGCTTTACAGGGGGGGACTATGGCTACACCTTC. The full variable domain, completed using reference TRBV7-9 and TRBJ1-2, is DTGVSQNPRHKITKRGQNVTFRCDPISEHNRLYWYRQTLGQGPEFLTYFQNEAQLEKSRLLSDRFSAERPKGSFSTLEIQRTEQGDSAMYLCASSFTGGDYGYTFGSGTRLTVV.

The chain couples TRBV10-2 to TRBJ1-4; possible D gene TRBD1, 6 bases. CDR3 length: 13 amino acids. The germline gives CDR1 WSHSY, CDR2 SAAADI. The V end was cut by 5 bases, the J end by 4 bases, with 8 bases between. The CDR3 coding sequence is TGCGCCAGCAGTCCAGGGGATAATGAAAAACTGTTTTTT. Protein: CASSPGDNEKLFF.

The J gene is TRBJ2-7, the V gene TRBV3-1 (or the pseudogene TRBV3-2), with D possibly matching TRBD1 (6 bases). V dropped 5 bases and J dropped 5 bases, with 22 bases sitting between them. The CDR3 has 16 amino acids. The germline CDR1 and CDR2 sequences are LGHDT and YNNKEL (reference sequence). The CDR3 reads CASSSYRQDSRDEQYF. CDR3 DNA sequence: TGTGCCAGCAGCTCATACCGACAGGACTCCCGGGACGAGCAGTACTTC.

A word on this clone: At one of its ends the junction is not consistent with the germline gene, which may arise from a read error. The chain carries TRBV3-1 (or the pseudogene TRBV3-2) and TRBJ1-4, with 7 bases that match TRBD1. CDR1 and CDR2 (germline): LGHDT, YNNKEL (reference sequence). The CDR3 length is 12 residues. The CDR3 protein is CASSAPGTALRF. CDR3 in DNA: TGTGCCAGCAGCGCCCCGGGGACAGCCCTTAGGTTT.

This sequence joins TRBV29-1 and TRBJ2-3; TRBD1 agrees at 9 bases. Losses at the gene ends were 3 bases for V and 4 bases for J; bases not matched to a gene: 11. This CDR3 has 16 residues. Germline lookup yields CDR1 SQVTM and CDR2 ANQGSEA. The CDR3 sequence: CSVEGAEQGAADTQYF. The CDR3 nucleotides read TGCAGCGTTGAGGGGGCGGAACAGGGGGCGGCAGATACGCAGTATTTT.

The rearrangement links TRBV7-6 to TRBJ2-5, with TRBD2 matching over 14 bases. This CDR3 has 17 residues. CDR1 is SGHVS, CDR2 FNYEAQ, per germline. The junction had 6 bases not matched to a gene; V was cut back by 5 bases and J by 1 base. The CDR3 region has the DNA TGTGCCAGCAGCGGCCGACTAGCGGGGGGGTTCCAAGAGACCCAGTACTTC. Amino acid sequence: CASSGRLAGGFQETQYF.

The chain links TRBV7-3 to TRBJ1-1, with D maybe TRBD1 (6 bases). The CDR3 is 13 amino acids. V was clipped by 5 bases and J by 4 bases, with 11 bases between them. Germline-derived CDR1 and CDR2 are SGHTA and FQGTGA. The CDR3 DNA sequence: TGTGCCAGCAGCCCCCAACAGGGCACTGAAGCTTTCTTT. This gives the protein CASSPQQGTEAFF.